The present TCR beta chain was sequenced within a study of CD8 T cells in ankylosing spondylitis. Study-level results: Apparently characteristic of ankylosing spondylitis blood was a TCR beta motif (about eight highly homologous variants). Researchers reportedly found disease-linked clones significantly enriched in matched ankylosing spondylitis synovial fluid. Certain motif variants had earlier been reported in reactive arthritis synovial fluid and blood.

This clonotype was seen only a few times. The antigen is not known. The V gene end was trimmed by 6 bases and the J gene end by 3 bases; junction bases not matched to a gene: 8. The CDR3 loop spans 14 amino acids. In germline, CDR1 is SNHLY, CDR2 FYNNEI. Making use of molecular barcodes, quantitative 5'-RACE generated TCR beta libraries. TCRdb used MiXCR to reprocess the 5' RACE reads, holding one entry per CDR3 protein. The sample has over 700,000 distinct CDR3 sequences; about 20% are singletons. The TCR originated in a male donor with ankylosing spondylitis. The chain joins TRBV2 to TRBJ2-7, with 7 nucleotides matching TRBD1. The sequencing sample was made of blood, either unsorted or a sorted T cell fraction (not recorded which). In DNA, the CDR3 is TGTGCCAGCAGCGAGGACAGGCTATACTACGAGCAGTACTTC. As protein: CASSEDRLYYEQYF.